These 11 T cell receptor beta chains came from one sample sequenced in a study of cytomegalovirus exposure and HLA in healthy donors. Profiling relied on immunoSEQ multiplex PCR, and the TCRdb table lists in-frame clones only, not all of them. The sample shows around 140,000 clones, approximately 86% of them seen only once. Input material: PBMCs. These receptors came from a man aged 18 to 29 in good health and CMV-seropositive.

The V gene is TRBV6-1, the J gene TRBJ2-7, with TRBD1 matching 8 bases. V shed 7 bases, J shed 3 bases, and the junction held 8 bases outside the gene matches. This CDR3 has 14 amino acids. The germline V gene has CDR1 MNHNS and CDR2 SASEGT. This CDR3 is CASTQLTGGYEQYF. CDR3 nucleotides: TGTGCCAGCACCCAGCTAACAGGGGGCTACGAGCAGTACTTC.

This chain links TRBV4-2 with TRBJ1-4; 9 bases are a match to TRBD1. This CDR3 has 16 amino acids. Germline V gives CDR1 LGHNA, CDR2 YNFKEQ. The trim removed 0 bases at V and 8 bases at J, leaving 7 bases unmatched. DNA for the CDR3: TGTGCCAGCAGCCAAGATCATGGGACAGGGCCAGAAAAACTGTTTTTT. The encoded protein is CASSQDHGTGPEKLFF.

The genes are TRBV7-8 and TRBJ2-5; weak D call: TRBD2 (6 bases). The CDR3 contains 12 residues. Trimming cost V 4 bases and J 5 bases, with 8 bases left between them. The germline CDR1 and CDR2 sequences are SGHVS and FQNEAQ. The CDR3 spells CASSSGRETQYF. In nucleotides, the CDR3 is TGTGCCAGCAGCTCGGGGAGGGAGACCCAGTACTTC.

V gene TRBV9 combines with J gene TRBJ2-4; D is ambiguous. The CDR3 covers 15 residues. The germline V gene encodes CDR1 SGDLS and CDR2 YYNGEE. Trimming removed 1 base at V and 0 bases at J, with 8 bases between. This chain's CDR3 is CASSVTAIAKNIQYF. CDR3 nucleotide sequence: TGTGCCAGCAGCGTAACAGCCATAGCCAAAAACATTCAGTACTTC.

The chain employs TRBV11-2 and TRBJ2-2; possibly TRBD1 for D (6 bases). CDR3 length equals 15 residues. Germline CDR1 SGHAT, CDR2 FQNNGV. Trimming removed 5 bases at V and 1 base at J, with 11 bases between. CDR3 protein: CASSPQGLNTGELFF. Written as DNA, the CDR3 is TGTGCCAGCAGCCCCCAGGGGTTGAACACCGGGGAGCTGTTTTTT.

The V and J genes are TRBV9 and TRBJ1-2, with TRBD1 matching 8 bases. This CDR3 has 15 amino acids. In germline, CDR1 is SGDLS, CDR2 YYNGEE. Trimming at V came to 2 bases and at J to 3 bases, leaving 6 bases not matched to a gene. The CDR3 here is CASSVDGQGDYGYTF. The CDR3 DNA sequence: TGTGCCAGCAGCGTCGATGGACAGGGTGACTATGGCTACACCTTC.

This chain links TRBV6-5 with TRBJ1-5, with 7 nucleotides matching TRBD1. Germline CDR1 MNHEY, CDR2 SVGAGI. This CDR3 is built from 14 residues. With 6 bases clipped from V and 4 bases from J, the junction kept 6 bases outside the gene matches. The DNA of the CDR3 is TGTGCCAGCAGAACCGGGACAGCAAATCAGCCCCAGCATTTT. Translation: CASRTGTANQPQHF.

The V and J genes are TRBV7-9 and TRBJ2-1; D uncertain. CDR1 is SEHNR, CDR2 FQNEAQ, per germline (reference sequence). The V end was cut by 1 base, the J end by 11 bases, with 12 bases between. CDR3 length: 13 amino acids. The CDR3 sequence is CASSLVGEPKQFF. CDR3 sequence (DNA): TGTGCCAGCAGCTTAGTCGGAGAACCGAAGCAGTTCTTC.

The V call is TRBV18, the J call TRBJ2-7; 8 positions match TRBD1. Germline V gives CDR1 KGHSH, CDR2 LQKENI. With V trimmed by 5 bases and J by 2 bases, 17 bases remained unmatched. This CDR3 spans 18 amino acids. CDR3 bases: TGTGCCAGCTCATCTCGGACAGGGCAGAGGGGGTCTGCCTACGAGCAGTACTTC. Amino acids: CASSSRTGQRGSAYEQYF.

This chain links TRBV5-4 with TRBJ2-6; TRBD1 might be the D (6 bases). V lost 3 bases and J 3 bases, leaving 13 bases between the germline ends. Germline values: CDR1 SGHNT, CDR2 YYREEE (reference sequence). The CDR3 has 16 amino acids. CDR3: CASSSTGTSGANVLTF. The CDR3 DNA reads as TGTGCCAGCAGCTCAACCGGGACAAGTGGGGCCAACGTCCTGACTTTC.

In this sample, this clone turned up once. No conserved phenylalanine or tryptophan ends this CDR3, so it is likely a read error. The limits of the CDR3 on the DNA are not certain, so only TCRdb's listed CDR3 is given. The chain combines TRBV7-8 with TRBJ1-1; no check of the table's D call, TRBD1, against the DNA was made. The germline V gene has CDR1 SGHVS and CDR2 FQNEAQ. The CDR3 sequence runs 12 residues, both termini included. CDR3: CASSLAEGQGEY.